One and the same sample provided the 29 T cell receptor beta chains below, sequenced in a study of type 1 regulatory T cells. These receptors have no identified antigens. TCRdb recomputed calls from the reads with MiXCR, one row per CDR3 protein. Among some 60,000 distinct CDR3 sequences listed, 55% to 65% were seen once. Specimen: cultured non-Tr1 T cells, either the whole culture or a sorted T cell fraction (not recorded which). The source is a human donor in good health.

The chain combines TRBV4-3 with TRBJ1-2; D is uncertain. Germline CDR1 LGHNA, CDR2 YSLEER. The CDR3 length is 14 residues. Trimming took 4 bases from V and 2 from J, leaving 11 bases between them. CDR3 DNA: TGCGCCAGCAGCCCCACGACGGGCAACTATGGCTACACCTTC. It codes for CASSPTTGNYGYTF.

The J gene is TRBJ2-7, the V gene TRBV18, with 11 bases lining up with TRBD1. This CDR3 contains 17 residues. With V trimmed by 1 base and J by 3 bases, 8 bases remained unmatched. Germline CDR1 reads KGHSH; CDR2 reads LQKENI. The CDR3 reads CASSPLGTGGMGYEQYF. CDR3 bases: TGTGCCAGCTCACCACTGGGGACAGGGGGTATGGGCTACGAGCAGTACTTC.

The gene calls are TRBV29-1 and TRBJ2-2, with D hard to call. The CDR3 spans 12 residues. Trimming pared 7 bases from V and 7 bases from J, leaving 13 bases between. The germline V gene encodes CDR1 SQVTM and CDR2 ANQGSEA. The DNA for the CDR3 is TGCAGCGCCCGGCGTTCCGGCGGGGAGCTGTTTTTT. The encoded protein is CSARRSGGELFF.

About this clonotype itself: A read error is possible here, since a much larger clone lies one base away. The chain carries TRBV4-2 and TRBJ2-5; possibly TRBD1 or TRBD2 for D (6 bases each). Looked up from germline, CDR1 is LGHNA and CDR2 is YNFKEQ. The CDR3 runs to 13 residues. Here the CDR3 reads CVSSRQGGETQYF. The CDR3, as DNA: TGTGTCAGCAGCCGGCAAGGGGGGGAGACCCAGTACTTC.

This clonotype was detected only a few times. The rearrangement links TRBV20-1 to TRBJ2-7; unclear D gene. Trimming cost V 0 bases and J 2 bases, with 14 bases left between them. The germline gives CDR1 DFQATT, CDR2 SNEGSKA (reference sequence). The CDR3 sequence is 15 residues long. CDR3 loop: CSARDHIRDPYEQYF. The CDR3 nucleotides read TGCAGTGCTAGAGATCATATACGAGACCCCTACGAGCAGTACTTC.

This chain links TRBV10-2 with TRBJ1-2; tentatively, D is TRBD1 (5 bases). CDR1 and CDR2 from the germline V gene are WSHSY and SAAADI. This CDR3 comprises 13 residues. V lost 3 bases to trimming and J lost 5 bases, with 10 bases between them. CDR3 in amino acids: CASSDTGLYGYTF. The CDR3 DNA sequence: TGCGCCAGCAGTGATACGGGGCTGTATGGCTACACCTTC.

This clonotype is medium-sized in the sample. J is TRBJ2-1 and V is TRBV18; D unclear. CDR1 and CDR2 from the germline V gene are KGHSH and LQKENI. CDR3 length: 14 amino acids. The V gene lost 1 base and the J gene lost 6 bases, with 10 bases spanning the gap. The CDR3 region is CASSPLPGSNEQFF. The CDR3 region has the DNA TGTGCCAGCTCACCACTTCCGGGTAGCAATGAGCAGTTCTTC. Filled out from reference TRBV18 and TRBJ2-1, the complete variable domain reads NAGVMQNPRHLVRRRGQEARLRCSPMKGHSHVYWYRQLPEEGLKFMVYLQKENIIDESGMPKERFSAEFPKEGPSILRIQQVVRGDSAAYFCASSPLPGSNEQFFGPGTRLTVL.

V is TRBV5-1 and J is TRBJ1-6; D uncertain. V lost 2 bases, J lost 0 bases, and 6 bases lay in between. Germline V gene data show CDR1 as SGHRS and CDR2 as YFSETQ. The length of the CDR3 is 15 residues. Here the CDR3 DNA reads TGCGCCAGCAGCTTTCGGGGCTCCTATAATTCACCCCTCCACTTT. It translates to CASSFRGSYNSPLHF. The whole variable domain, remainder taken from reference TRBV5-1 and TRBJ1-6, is KAGVTQTPRYLIKTRGQQVTLSCSPISGHRSVSWYQQTPGQGLQFLFEYFSETQRNKGNFPGRFSGRQFSNSRSEMNVSTLELGDSALYLCASSFRGSYNSPLHFGNGTRLTVT.

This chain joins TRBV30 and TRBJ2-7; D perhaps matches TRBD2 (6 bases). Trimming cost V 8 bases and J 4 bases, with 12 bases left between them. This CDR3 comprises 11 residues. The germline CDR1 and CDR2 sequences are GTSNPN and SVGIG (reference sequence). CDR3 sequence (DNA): TGTGCCGGCCGACTAGAATACGAGCAGTACTTC. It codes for CAGRLEYEQYF.

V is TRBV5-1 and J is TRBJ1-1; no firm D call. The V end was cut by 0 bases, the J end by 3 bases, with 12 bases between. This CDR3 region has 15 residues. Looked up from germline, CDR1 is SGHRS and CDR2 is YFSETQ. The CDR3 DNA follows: TGCGCCAGCAGCTTGGACCTCACTAGGTACACTGAAGCTTTCTTT. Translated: CASSLDLTRYTEAFF.

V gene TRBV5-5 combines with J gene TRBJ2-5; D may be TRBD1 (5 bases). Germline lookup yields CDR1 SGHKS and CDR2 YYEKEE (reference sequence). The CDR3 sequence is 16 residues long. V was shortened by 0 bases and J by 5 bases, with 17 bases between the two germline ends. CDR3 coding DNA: TGTGCCAGCAGCTTGGAATATCCCCAGGGTGTGGAGACCCAGTACTTC. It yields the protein CASSLEYPQGVETQYF.

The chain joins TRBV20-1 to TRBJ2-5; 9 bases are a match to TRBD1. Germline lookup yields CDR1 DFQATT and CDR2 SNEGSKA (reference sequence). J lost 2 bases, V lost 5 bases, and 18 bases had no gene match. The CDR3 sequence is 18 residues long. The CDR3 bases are TGCAGTGCTCAACCTGTCCCGGGACAGGGAGGGAAACAAGAGACCCAGTACTTC. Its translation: CSAQPVPGQGGKQETQYF.

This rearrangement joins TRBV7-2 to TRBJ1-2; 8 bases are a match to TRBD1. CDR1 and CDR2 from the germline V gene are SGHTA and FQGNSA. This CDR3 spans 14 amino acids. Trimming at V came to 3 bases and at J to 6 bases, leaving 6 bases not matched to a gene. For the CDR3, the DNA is TGTGCCAGCAGCTTTGACAGGGGCAATGATGGCTACACCTTC. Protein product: CASSFDRGNDGYTF.

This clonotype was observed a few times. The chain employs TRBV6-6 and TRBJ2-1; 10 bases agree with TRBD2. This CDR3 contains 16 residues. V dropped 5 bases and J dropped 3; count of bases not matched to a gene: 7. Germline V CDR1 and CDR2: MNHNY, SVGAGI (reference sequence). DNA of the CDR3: TGTGCCAGCAGTCCTGGGAGACTAGCGGGCTACAATGAGCAGTTCTTC. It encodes CASSPGRLAGYNEQFF.

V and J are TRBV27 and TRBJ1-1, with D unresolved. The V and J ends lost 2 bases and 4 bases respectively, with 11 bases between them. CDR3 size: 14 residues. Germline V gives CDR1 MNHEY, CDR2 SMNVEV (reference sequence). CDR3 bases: TGTGCCAGCAGTTTACAGCGGCCGGGCACTGAAGCTTTCTTT. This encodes CASSLQRPGTEAFF.

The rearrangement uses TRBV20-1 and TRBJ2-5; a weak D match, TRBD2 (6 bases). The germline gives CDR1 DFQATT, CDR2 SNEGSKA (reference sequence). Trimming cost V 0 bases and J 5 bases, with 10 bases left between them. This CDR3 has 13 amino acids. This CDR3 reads CSAREGTFETQYF. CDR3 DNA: TGCAGTGCTAGAGAGGGGACTTTTGAGACCCAGTACTTC.

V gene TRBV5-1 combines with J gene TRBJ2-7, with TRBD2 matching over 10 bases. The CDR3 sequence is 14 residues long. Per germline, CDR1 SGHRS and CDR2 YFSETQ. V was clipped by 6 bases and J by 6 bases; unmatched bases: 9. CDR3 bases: TGCGCCAGCACCAATCTAGCGGGAGTCGGCGAGCAGTACTTC. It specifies CASTNLAGVGEQYF.

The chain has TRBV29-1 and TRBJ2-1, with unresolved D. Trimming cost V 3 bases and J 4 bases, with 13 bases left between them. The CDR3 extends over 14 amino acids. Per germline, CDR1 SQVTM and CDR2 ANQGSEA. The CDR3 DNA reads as TGCAGCGTTGACTACGGGCGTCTATACAATGAGCAGTTCTTC. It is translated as CSVDYGRLYNEQFF.

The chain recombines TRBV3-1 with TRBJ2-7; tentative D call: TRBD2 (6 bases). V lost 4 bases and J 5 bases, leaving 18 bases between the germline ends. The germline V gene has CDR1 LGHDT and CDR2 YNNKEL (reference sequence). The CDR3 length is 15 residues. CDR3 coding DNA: TGTGCCAGCAGCCCCATGGGACTTCTCCCTCACGAGCAGTACTTC. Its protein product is CASSPMGLLPHEQYF.

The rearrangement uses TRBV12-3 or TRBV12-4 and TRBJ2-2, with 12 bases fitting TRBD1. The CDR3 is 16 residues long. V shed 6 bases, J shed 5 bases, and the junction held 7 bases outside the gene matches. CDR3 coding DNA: TGTGCCAGCAGAGAGAGGGACAGGGGGCAAACCGGGGAGCTGTTTTTT. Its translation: CASRERDRGQTGELFF.

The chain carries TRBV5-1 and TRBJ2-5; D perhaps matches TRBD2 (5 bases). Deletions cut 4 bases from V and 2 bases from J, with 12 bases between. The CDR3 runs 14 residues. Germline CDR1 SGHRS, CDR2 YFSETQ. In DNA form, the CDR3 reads TGCGCCAGCAGCCCGGCCGAGCGGCAAGAGACCCAGTACTTC. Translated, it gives CASSPAERQETQYF.

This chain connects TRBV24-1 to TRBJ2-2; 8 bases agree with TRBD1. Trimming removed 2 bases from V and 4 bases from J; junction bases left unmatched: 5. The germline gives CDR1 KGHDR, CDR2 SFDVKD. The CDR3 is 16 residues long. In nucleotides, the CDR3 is TGTGCCACCAGTGATTCCGGACAGGGTAGCACCGGGGAGCTGTTTTTT. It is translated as CATSDSGQGSTGELFF.

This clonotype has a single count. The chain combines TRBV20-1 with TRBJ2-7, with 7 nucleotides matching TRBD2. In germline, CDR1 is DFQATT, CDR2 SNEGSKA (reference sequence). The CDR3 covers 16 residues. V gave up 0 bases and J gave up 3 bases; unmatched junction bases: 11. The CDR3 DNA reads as TGCAGTGCTAGAGAGTGGGAGGGTAGATTGATCTACGAGCAGTACTTC. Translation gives CSAREWEGRLIYEQYF.

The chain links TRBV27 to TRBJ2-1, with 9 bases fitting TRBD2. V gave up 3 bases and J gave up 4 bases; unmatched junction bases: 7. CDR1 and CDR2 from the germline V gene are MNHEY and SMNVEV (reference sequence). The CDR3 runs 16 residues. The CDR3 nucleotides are TGTGCCAGCAGTTTTAAGGGACTAGCAATTTACAATGAGCAGTTCTTC. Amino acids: CASSFKGLAIYNEQFF.

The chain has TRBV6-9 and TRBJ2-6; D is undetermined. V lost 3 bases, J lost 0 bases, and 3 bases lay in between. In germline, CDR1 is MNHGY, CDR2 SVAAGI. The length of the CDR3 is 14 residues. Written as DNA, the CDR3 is TGTGCCAGCAGTTACCTCTCTGGGGCCAACGTCCTGACTTTC. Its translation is CASSYLSGANVLTF.

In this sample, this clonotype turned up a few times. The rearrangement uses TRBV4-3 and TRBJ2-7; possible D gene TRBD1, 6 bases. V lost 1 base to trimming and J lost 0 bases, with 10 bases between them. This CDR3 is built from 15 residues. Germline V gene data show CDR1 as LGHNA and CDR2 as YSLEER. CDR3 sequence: CASSQGQESSYEQYF. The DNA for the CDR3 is TGCGCCAGCAGCCAAGGACAGGAGAGCTCCTACGAGCAGTACTTC.

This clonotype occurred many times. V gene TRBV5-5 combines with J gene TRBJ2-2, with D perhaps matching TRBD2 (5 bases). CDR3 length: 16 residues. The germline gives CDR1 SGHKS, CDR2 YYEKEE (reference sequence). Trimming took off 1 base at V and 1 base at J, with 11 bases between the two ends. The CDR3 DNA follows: TGTGCCAGCAGCTTGATCCCGGGGATGAACACCGGGGAGCTGTTTTTT. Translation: CASSLIPGMNTGELFF.

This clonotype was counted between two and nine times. The CDR3 loop reads CASSLILHGIRSGANVLTF. CDR3 coding DNA: TGTGCCAGTAGTTTAATTCTCCACGGTATCCGCTCTGGGGCCAACGTCCTGACTTTC. The chain couples TRBV19 to TRBJ2-6; D remains ambiguous. CDR3 length equals 19 residues. The V end was cut by 5 bases, the J end by 0 bases, with 20 bases between. Germline V CDR1 and CDR2: LNHDA, SQIVND (reference sequence).

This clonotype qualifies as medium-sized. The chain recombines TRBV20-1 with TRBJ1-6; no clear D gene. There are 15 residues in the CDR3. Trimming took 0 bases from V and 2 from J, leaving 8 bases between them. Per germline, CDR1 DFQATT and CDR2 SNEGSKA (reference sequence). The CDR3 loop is CSARERQTYNSPLHF. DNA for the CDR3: TGCAGTGCTAGAGAACGACAAACCTATAATTCACCCCTCCACTTT.